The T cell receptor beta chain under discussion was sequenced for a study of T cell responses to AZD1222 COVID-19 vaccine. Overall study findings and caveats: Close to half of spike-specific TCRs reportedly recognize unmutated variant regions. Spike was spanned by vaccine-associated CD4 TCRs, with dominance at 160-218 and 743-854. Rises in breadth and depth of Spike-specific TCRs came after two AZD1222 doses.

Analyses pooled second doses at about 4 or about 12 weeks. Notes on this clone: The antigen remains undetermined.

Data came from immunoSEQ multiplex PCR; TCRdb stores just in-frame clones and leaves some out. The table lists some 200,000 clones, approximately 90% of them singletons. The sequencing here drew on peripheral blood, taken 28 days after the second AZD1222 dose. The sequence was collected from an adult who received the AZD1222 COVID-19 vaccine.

The CDR3 region is CASSQGAPTDTQYF. In DNA form, the CDR3 reads TGTGCCTCTTCGCAGGGGGCCCCTACAGATACGCAGTATTTT. The chain is built from TRBV30 and TRBJ2-3; 8 nucleotides agree with TRBD1. Germline CDR1 and CDR2: GTSNPN and SVGIG (reference sequence). The V gene end was trimmed by 7 bases and the J gene end by 3 bases; junction bases not matched to a gene: 9. The CDR3 sequence is 14 residues long.